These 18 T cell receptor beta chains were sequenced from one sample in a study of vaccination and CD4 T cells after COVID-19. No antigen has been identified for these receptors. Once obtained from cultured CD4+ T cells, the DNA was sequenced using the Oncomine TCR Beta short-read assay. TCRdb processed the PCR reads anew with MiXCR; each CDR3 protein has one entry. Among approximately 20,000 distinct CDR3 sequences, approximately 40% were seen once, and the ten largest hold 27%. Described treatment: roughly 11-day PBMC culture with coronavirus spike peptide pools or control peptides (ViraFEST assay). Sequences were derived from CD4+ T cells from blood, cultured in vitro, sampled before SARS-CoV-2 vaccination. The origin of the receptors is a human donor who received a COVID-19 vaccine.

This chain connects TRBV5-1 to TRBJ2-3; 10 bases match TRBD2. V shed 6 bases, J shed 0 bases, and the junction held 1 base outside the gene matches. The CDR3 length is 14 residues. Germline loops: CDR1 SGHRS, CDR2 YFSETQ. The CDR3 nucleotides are TGCGCCAGCACGACTAGCGGGAGCACAGATACGCAGTATTTT. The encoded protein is CASTTSGSTDTQYF.

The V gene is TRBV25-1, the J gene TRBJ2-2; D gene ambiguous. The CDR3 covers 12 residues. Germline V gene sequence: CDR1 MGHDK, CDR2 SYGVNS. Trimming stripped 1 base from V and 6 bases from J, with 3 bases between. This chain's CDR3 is CASSESSGELFF. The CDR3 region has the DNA TGTGCCAGCAGTGAATCATCCGGGGAGCTGTTTTTT. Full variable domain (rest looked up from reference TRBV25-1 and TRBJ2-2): EADIYQTPRYLVIGTGKKITLECSQTMGHDKMYWYQQDPGMELHLIHYSYGVNSTEKGDLSSESTVSRIRTEHFPLTLESARPSHTSQYLCASSESSGELFFGEGSRLTVL.

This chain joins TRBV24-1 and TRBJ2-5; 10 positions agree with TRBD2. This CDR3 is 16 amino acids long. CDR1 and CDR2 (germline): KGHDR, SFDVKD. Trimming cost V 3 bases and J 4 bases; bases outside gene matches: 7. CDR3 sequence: CATSDPGTSVGETQYF. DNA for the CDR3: TGTGCCACCAGTGATCCCGGGACTAGCGTGGGAGAGACCCAGTACTTC.

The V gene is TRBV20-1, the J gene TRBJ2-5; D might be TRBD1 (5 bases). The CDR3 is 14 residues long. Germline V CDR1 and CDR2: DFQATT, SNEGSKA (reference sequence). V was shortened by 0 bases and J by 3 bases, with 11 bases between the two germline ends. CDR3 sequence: CSARDQSREETQYF. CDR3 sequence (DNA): TGCAGTGCTAGAGATCAGAGCAGGGAAGAGACCCAGTACTTC.

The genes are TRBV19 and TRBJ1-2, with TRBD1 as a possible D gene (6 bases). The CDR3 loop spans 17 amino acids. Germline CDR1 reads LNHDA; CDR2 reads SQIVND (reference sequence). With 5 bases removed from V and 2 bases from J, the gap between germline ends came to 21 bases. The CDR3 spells CASSQRAGALGNYGYTF. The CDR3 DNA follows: TGTGCCAGTAGTCAGAGGGCAGGGGCTTTGGGAAACTATGGCTACACCTTC.

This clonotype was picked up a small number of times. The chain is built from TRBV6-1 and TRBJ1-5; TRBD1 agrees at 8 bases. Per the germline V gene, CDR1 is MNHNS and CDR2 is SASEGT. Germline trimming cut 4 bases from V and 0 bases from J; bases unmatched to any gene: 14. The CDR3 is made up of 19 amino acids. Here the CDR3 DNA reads TGTGCCAGCAGTGGTCTACCGCGGACAGGGCGGCATAGCAATCAGCCCCAGCATTTT. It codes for CASSGLPRTGRHSNQPQHF.

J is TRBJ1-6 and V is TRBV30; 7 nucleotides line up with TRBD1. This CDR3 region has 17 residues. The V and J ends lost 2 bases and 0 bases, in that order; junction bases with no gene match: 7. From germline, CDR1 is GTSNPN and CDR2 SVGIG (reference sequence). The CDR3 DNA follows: TGTGCCTGGAGTACAGGGGCCCTGAGCTCCTATAATTCACCCCTCCACTTT. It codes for CAWSTGALSSYNSPLHF.

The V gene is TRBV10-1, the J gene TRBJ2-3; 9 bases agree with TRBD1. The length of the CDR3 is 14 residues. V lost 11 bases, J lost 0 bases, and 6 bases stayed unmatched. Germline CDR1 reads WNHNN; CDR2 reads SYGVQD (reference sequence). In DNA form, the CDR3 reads TGCGCCTCGGCCGGGACAGGGAGCACAGATACGCAGTATTTT. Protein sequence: CASAGTGSTDTQYF.

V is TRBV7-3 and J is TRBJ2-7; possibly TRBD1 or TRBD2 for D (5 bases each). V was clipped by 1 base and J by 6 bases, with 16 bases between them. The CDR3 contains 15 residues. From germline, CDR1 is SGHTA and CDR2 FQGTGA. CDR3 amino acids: CASSLRPVWGFEQYF. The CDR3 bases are TGTGCCAGCAGCTTAAGGCCAGTTTGGGGGTTCGAGCAGTACTTC.

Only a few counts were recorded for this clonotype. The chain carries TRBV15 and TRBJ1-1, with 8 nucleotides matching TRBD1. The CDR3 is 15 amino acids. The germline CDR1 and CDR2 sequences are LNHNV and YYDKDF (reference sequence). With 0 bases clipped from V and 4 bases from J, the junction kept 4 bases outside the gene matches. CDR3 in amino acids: CATSRDQGQGTEAFF. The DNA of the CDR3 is TGTGCCACCAGCAGAGACCAAGGACAGGGCACTGAAGCTTTCTTT.

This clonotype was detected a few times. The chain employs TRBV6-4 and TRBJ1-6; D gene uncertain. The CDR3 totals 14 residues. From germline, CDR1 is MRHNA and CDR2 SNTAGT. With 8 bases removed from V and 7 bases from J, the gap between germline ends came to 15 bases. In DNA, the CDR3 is TGTGCCAGCGCCCCCGACGGAAGAAATTCACCCCTCCACTTT. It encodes CASAPDGRNSPLHF.

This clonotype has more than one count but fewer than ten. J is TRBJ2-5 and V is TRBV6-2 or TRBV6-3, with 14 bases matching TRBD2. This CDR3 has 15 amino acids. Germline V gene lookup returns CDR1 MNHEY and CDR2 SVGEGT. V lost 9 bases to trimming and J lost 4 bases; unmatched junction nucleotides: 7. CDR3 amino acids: CASRLGLAGAETQYF. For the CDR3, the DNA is TGTGCCAGTCGTTTGGGACTAGCGGGGGCAGAGACCCAGTACTTC.

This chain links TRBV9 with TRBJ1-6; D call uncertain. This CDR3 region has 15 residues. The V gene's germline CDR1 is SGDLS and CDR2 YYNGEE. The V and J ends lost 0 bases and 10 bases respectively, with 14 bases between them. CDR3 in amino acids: CASSVGNSIRSPLHF. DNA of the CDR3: TGTGCCAGCAGCGTAGGGAACAGCATAAGATCACCCCTCCACTTT. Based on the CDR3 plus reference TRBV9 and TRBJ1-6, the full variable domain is DSGVTQTPKHLITATGQRVTLRCSPRSGDLSVYWYQQSLDQGLQFLIQYYNGEERAKGNILERFSAQQFPDLHSELNLSSLELGDSALYFCASSVGNSIRSPLHFGNGTRLTVT.

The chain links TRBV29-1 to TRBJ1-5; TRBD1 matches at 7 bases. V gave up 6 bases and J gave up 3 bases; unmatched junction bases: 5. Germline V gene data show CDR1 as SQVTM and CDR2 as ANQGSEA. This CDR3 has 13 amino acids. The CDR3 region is CSVGTDHNQPQHF. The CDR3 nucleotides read TGCAGCGTCGGGACAGACCACAATCAGCCCCAGCATTTT. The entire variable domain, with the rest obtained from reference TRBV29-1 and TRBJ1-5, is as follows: SAVISQKPSRDICQRGTSLTIQCQVDSQVTMMFWYRQQPGQSLTLIATANQGSEATYESGFVIDKFPISRPNLTFSTLTVSNMSPEDSSIYLCSVGTDHNQPQHFGDGTRLSIL.

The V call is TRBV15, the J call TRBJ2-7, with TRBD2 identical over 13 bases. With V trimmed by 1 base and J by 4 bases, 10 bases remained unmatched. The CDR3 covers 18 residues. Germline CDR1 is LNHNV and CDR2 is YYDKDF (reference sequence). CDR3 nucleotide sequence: TGTGCCACCAGCAGAGGGTCCCCCGGACTAGCGGGGGTGTACGAGCAGTACTTC. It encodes CATSRGSPGLAGVYEQYF.

The CDR3 spells CASSSRTGTDTQYF. CDR3 DNA sequence: TGTGCCAGCAGTTCGCGCACAGGGACGGATACGCAGTATTTT. This chain links TRBV6-5 with TRBJ2-3; a possible D gene is TRBD1 (6 bases). The germline V gene has CDR1 MNHEY and CDR2 SVGAGI. This CDR3 has 14 amino acids. The V end was cut by 4 bases, the J end by 6 bases, with 14 bases between.

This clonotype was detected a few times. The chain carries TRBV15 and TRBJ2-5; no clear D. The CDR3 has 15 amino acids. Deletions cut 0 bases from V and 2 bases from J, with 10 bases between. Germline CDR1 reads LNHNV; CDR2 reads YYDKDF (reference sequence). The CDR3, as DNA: TGTGCCACCAGCAGAGATTCCTGGATGCAAGAGACCCAGTACTTC. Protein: CATSRDSWMQETQYF.

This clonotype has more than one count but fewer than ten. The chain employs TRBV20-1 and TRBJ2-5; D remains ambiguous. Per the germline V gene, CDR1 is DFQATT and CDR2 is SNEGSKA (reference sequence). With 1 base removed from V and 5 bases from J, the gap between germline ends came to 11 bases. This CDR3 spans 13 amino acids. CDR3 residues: CSARADGRETQYF. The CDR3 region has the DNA TGCAGTGCTAGAGCAGACGGAAGGGAGACCCAGTACTTC.